Following are 6 T cell receptor beta chains from one sample sequenced in a study of response to subunit inactivated influenza vaccine. TCRdb redid the calling of the RT-PCR reads with MiXCR, one entry per CDR3 protein. This sample has 500,000 to 600,000 distinct CDR3 sequences; less than 10% occur once, and the top ten carry 13%. The sequencing here drew on PBMCs from blood, taken less than 25 months after vaccination. Every receptor here comes from a man between 50 and 69 years old who received an inactivated influenza vaccine.

V and J are TRBV7-2 and TRBJ2-7; D is unclear. Germline V gives CDR1 SGHTA, CDR2 FQGNSA. V shed 5 bases and J shed 4 bases, with 9 bases lying between them. The CDR3 runs to 12 residues. The CDR3 loop is CASSHFPYEQYF. CDR3 nucleotide sequence: TGTGCCAGCAGCCACTTTCCGTACGAGCAGTACTTC.

Only a few counts were recorded for this clonotype. The chain joins TRBV20-1 to TRBJ2-5, with TRBD2 matching 15 bases. The CDR3 consists of 15 residues. Germline V gives CDR1 DFQATT, CDR2 SNEGSKA (reference sequence). The J segment lost 5 bases and the V segment lost 1 base, leaving 2 bases of the junction unmatched. CDR3 amino acids: CSARGTSGRVETQYF. The CDR3 DNA is TGCAGTGCTAGAGGGACTAGCGGGAGGGTGGAGACCCAGTACTTC.

The chain links TRBV6-1 to TRBJ1-1; D call uncertain. The V end was cut by 2 bases, the J end by 8 bases, with 9 bases between. Per germline, CDR1 MNHNS and CDR2 SASEGT. The CDR3 consists of 12 residues. As DNA, the CDR3 is TGTGCCAGCAGTGAACGCCTCTGGGAAGCTTTCTTT. Residues: CASSERLWEAFF.

There are many counts of this clonotype. The CDR3 DNA reads as TGCAGTGCTAGTGATGGGGGGTTGAGCACTGAAGCTTTCTTT. It translates to CSASDGGLSTEAFF. The chain combines TRBV20-1 with TRBJ1-1; possibly TRBD1 for D (5 bases). Germline loops: CDR1 DFQATT, CDR2 SNEGSKA (reference sequence). V was clipped by 3 bases and J by 4 bases, with 15 bases between them. The CDR3 is made up of 14 amino acids.

V is TRBV18 and J is TRBJ2-2; possible D gene TRBD1, 6 bases. The CDR3 runs to 12 residues. Per germline, CDR1 KGHSH and CDR2 LQKENI. Trimming took 8 bases from V and 6 from J, leaving 10 bases between them. The CDR3 DNA is TGTGCCAGCGCCAGGGGTTCCGGGGAGCTGTTTTTT. Translated: CASARGSGELFF. The full variable domain, its missing parts supplied by reference TRBV18 and TRBJ2-2, is NAGVMQNPRHLVRRRGQEARLRCSPMKGHSHVYWYRQLPEEGLKFMVYLQKENIIDESGMPKERFSAEFPKEGPSILRIQQVVRGDSAAYFCASARGSGELFFGEGSRLTVL.

This clonotype has ten or more counts. The V call is TRBV19, the J call TRBJ2-3; D is unresolved. The CDR3 consists of 12 residues. V was trimmed by 5 bases and J by 9 bases, leaving 12 bases between them. The germline gives CDR1 LNHDA, CDR2 SQIVND (reference sequence). The CDR3 DNA sequence: TGTGCCAGTAGTCGCCGGACCGACACGCAGTATTTT. It codes for CASSRRTDTQYF.